These T cell receptor beta chains were read from a single sample in a study of control samples from healthy donors and cancer patients. The method was immunoSEQ multiplex PCR; TCRdb's version includes in-frame clones alone and lacks a portion of them. The sample lists roughly 54,000 clones, nearly 96% occurring once. Sample: blood. Receptors were obtained from a woman between 25 and 40 years old in good health. Both conserved end residues are part of each CDR3. The D gene is left open where the match is weak. Part of the rows lack a size; the others show once, few, many or a class for expanded clones.

d_call: .
v_call: TRBV7-2
clone_size: .
j_call: TRBJ2-3
cdr3_aa: CASSSRVTDTQYF
cdr3_nt: TGTGCCAGCAGCTCCAGGGTCACAGATACGCAGTATTTT

d_call: TRBD1
v_call: TRBV19
clone_size: .
j_call: TRBJ1-5
cdr3_aa: CASRKTGTGFQPQHF
cdr3_nt: TGTGCCAGTAGAAAAACCGGGACAGGGTTCCAGCCCCAGCATTTT

d_call: .
v_call: TRBV7-2
clone_size: .
j_call: TRBJ2-7
cdr3_aa: CASSLASGGATYEQYF
cdr3_nt: TGTGCCAGCAGCTTGGCTTCAGGCGGGGCGACCTACGAGCAGTACTTC

d_call: TRBD1
v_call: TRBV29-1
clone_size: .
j_call: TRBJ1-1
cdr3_aa: CSRSPGGQNTEAFF
cdr3_nt: TGCAGCCGATCTCCAGGGGGCCAGAACACTGAAGCTTTCTTT

d_call: .
v_call: TRBV18
clone_size: .
j_call: TRBJ1-1
cdr3_aa: CASSPQQGSEAFF
cdr3_nt: TGTGCCAGCTCACCACAACAGGGTAGCGAAGCTTTCTTT

d_call: TRBD1
v_call: TRBV7-9
clone_size: .
j_call: TRBJ1-1
cdr3_aa: CASSYGQGRDEAFF
cdr3_nt: TGTGCCAGCAGCTACGGACAGGGGAGGGATGAAGCTTTCTTT

d_call: .
v_call: TRBV18
clone_size: .
j_call: TRBJ1-1
cdr3_aa: CASPPDTGLGTEAFF
cdr3_nt: TGTGCCAGCCCACCGGACACAGGGCTGGGCACTGAAGCTTTCTTT

d_call: .
v_call: TRBV7-9
clone_size: once
j_call: TRBJ2-1
cdr3_aa: CASSLAPRSGDEQFF
cdr3_nt: TGTGCCAGCAGCTTAGCCCCCAGGAGCGGTGATGAGCAGTTCTTC

d_call: TRBD1
v_call: TRBV12-3/TRBV12-4
clone_size: .
j_call: TRBJ1-1
cdr3_aa: CASTYRGQVAFF
cdr3_nt: TGTGCCAGCACTTACAGGGGACAGGTAGCTTTCTTT

d_call: .
v_call: TRBV7-6
clone_size: .
j_call: TRBJ2-1
cdr3_aa: CASSLAIGGRLTVYNEQFF
cdr3_nt: TGTGCCAGCAGCTTAGCGATCGGAGGGCGTCTCACGGTTTACAATGAGCAGTTCTTC

d_call: .
v_call: TRBV5-1
clone_size: .
j_call: TRBJ1-2
cdr3_aa: CASSFGGRGGYTF
cdr3_nt: TGCGCCAGCAGCTTTGGGGGGCGCGGAGGCTACACCTTC

d_call: TRBD2
v_call: TRBV9
clone_size: once
j_call: TRBJ2-1
cdr3_aa: CASSVGGGGGSYNEQFF
cdr3_nt: TGTGCCAGCAGCGTAGGGGGAGGCGGGGGCTCCTACAATGAGCAGTTCTTC

d_call: .
v_call: TRBV10-2
clone_size: .
j_call: TRBJ2-5
cdr3_aa: CASRGGAGAQETQYF
cdr3_nt: TGCGCCAGCAGGGGCGGGGCCGGGGCCCAAGAGACCCAGTACTTC

d_call: .
v_call: TRBV5-5
clone_size: .
j_call: TRBJ1-2
cdr3_aa: CASSRKGDYGYTF
cdr3_nt: TGTGCCAGCAGCAGGAAGGGGGACTATGGCTACACCTTC

d_call: TRBD1
v_call: TRBV6-4
clone_size: .
j_call: TRBJ1-2
cdr3_aa: CASSANPGQGRYGYTF
cdr3_nt: TGTGCCAGCAGTGCAAACCCCGGACAGGGCCGCTATGGCTACACCTTC

d_call: TRBD2
v_call: TRBV5-1
clone_size: .
j_call: TRBJ2-1
cdr3_aa: CASSSGTSGLQSSYNEQFF
cdr3_nt: TGCGCCAGCAGCTCCGGGACTAGCGGCCTGCAGAGCTCCTACAATGAGCAGTTCTTC

d_call: TRBD1
v_call: TRBV24-1
clone_size: .
j_call: TRBJ2-3
cdr3_aa: CATSDSGRKSGQATDTQYF
cdr3_nt: TGTGCCACCAGTGACTCCGGGCGGAAATCGGGACAGGCCACAGATACGCAGTATTTT

d_call: TRBD1
v_call: TRBV3-1/TRBV3-2
clone_size: once
j_call: TRBJ2-3
cdr3_aa: CASSLNRGTDTQYF
cdr3_nt: TGTGCCAGCAGCCTTAACAGGGGGACAGATACGCAGTATTTT

d_call: .
v_call: TRBV25-1
clone_size: .
j_call: TRBJ1-5
cdr3_aa: CASSKNSNQPQHF
cdr3_nt: TGTGCCAGCAGTAAGAATAGCAATCAGCCCCAGCATTTT

d_call: .
v_call: TRBV27
clone_size: .
j_call: TRBJ1-4
cdr3_aa: CASRADGRGKLFF
cdr3_nt: TGTGCCAGCAGGGCCGATGGTCGAGGAAAACTGTTTTTT

d_call: .
v_call: TRBV6-5
clone_size: .
j_call: TRBJ1-2
cdr3_aa: CASSYSAGQVNYGYTF
cdr3_nt: TGTGCCAGCAGTTACTCTGCCGGGCAAGTCAACTATGGCTACACCTTC

d_call: .
v_call: TRBV3-1/TRBV3-2
clone_size: .
j_call: TRBJ1-2
cdr3_aa: CASSQVGGGAYGYTF
cdr3_nt: TGTGCCAGCAGCCAAGTCGGTGGGGGGGCCTATGGCTACACCTTC

d_call: .
v_call: TRBV11-2
clone_size: .
j_call: TRBJ2-1
cdr3_aa: CASSLGRYNEQFF
cdr3_nt: TGTGCCAGCAGCCTGGGGAGGTACAATGAGCAGTTCTTC

d_call: .
v_call: TRBV12-3/TRBV12-4
clone_size: .
j_call: TRBJ2-6
cdr3_aa: CASSFSGANVLTF
cdr3_nt: TGTGCCAGCAGTTTCTCTGGGGCCAACGTCCTGACTTTC

d_call: .
v_call: TRBV28
clone_size: medium-sized
j_call: TRBJ1-2
cdr3_aa: CASSLRGDGPYGYTF
cdr3_nt: TGTGCCAGCAGTTTGAGAGGGGACGGTCCGTATGGCTACACCTTC

d_call: TRBD1
v_call: TRBV5-1
clone_size: once
j_call: TRBJ2-7
cdr3_aa: CASSPLQGADAEQYF
cdr3_nt: TGCGCCAGCAGCCCATTACAGGGGGCAGATGCCGAGCAGTACTTC